What follows are 32 T cell receptor beta chains derived from one specimen sequenced in a study of blood T cell repertoires in COVID-19. The table came from immunoSEQ multiplex PCR; TCRdb's copy has only in-frame clones and leaves some out. Of 250,000 to 350,000 clones detected, 85% appear once; the ten largest clones hold around 4.2%. Sequencing was carried out using peripheral blood. All receptors come from a woman in her forties or fifties with active or convalescent COVID-19.

This clone came up once. The CDR3 reads CASSLGPQGGNTEAFF. DNA for the CDR3: TGCGCCAGCAGCTTAGGACCACAGGGTGGGAACACTGAAGCTTTCTTT. The chain carries TRBV5-1 and TRBJ1-1; weak D call: TRBD1 (6 bases). The CDR3 spans 16 residues. The germline CDR1 and CDR2 sequences are SGHRS and YFSETQ. Trimming pared 2 bases from V and 1 base from J, leaving 15 bases between.

The chain employs TRBV5-1 and TRBJ1-1; D perhaps matches TRBD1 (6 bases). Looked up from germline, CDR1 is SGHRS and CDR2 is YFSETQ. The CDR3 is 13 amino acids. Trimming cost V 4 bases and J 3 bases, with 10 bases left between them. CDR3 amino acids: CASSIGQYTEAFF. CDR3 bases: TGCGCCAGCAGCATCGGACAGTACACTGAAGCTTTCTTT. Full variable domain (remainder filled in from reference TRBV5-1 and TRBJ1-1): KAGVTQTPRYLIKTRGQQVTLSCSPISGHRSVSWYQQTPGQGLQFLFEYFSETQRNKGNFPGRFSGRQFSNSRSEMNVSTLELGDSALYLCASSIGQYTEAFFGQGTRLTVV.

The table lists this clone with a count of one. The chain recombines TRBV7-6 with TRBJ1-1; tentatively, D is TRBD1 (5 bases). The V gene's germline CDR1 is SGHVS and CDR2 FNYEAQ. The CDR3 loop spans 13 amino acids. V was pared by 2 bases and J by 3 bases, with 7 bases between. This CDR3 is CASSLTGDTEAFF. The CDR3 coding sequence is TGTGCCAGCAGCTTAACGGGGGACACTGAAGCTTTCTTT.

The chain combines TRBV15 with TRBJ1-2; perhaps TRBD1 as D (6 bases). The CDR3 extends over 13 amino acids. CDR1 is LNHNV and CDR2 is YYDKDF in the germline V gene (reference sequence). V was shortened by 3 bases and J by 2 bases, with 7 bases between the two germline ends. The CDR3 bases are TGTGCCACCAGCAGGGACAGCAACTATGGCTACACCTTC. This codes for CATSRDSNYGYTF. The full variable domain, rest sourced from reference TRBV15 and TRBJ1-2, is DAMVIQNPRYQVTQFGKPVTLSCSQTLNHNVMYWYQQKSSQAPKLLFHYYDKDFNNEADTPDNFQSRRPNTSFCFLDIRSPGLGDTAMYLCATSRDSNYGYTFGSGTRLTVV.

This rearrangement joins TRBV2 to TRBJ2-1; 9 bases agree with TRBD2. Germline CDR1 SNHLY, CDR2 FYNNEI. This CDR3 is 15 amino acids long. V gave up 5 bases and J gave up 3 bases; unmatched junction bases: 5. The CDR3 DNA follows: TGTGCCAGCAGTTCTAGCGGGGCGGGCTACAATGAGCAGTTCTTC. Protein: CASSSSGAGYNEQFF.

The chain joins TRBV28 to TRBJ2-3; 10 nucleotides line up with TRBD2. The germline V gene has CDR1 MDHEN and CDR2 SYDVKM. Losses at the gene ends were 1 base for V and 2 bases for J; bases not matched to a gene: 6. CDR3 length: 17 residues. The DNA of the CDR3 is TGTGCCAGCAGTTTATCCCTAGCGGGAGCTATCACAGATACGCAGTATTTT. Its protein product is CASSLSLAGAITDTQYF.

J is TRBJ1-1 and V is TRBV6-5; TRBD1 matches 11 bases. J was trimmed by 8 bases and V by 6 bases; bases with no gene match: 11. The CDR3 loop spans 15 amino acids. The germline V gene has CDR1 MNHEY and CDR2 SVGAGI. CDR3 nucleotides: TGTGCCAGCAGATTAATTGGACAGGGGGCAGGGGAAGCTTTCTTT. Amino acids: CASRLIGQGAGEAFF.

The chain uses TRBV6-1 and TRBJ2-2, with a weak D call TRBD1 (5 bases). The CDR3 contains 16 residues. Trimming left V 0 bases short and J 6 bases short, with 14 bases between. CDR1 and CDR2 (germline): MNHNS, SASEGT. The CDR3 protein is CASSEALAGLAGELFF. The CDR3 nucleotides read TGTGCCAGCAGTGAAGCGCTTGCAGGGCTCGCCGGGGAGCTGTTTTTT.

This chain connects TRBV24-1 to TRBJ2-3, with 11 bases fitting TRBD1. CDR3 length: 21 amino acids. Germline values: CDR1 KGHDR, CDR2 SFDVKD. Trimming cost V 3 bases and J 0 bases; bases outside gene matches: 16. The CDR3 protein is CATSDNRDRGSSTTSTDTQYF. The CDR3 region has the DNA TGTGCCACCAGTGATAACCGGGACAGGGGGTCATCTACTACTAGCACAGATACGCAGTATTTT.

This clone was seen once. J is TRBJ2-3 and V is TRBV27; the match to TRBD1 covers 7 bases. CDR1 MNHEY and CDR2 SMNVEV come from the germline V gene (reference sequence). The V and J ends lost 5 bases and 2 bases, in that order; junction bases with no gene match: 16. The CDR3 covers 18 residues. CDR3 nucleotides: TGTGCCAGCAGTCACCTTCCTCCCCGGGACAGCTTCACAGATACGCAGTATTTT. Protein product: CASSHLPPRDSFTDTQYF.

CDR3 protein: CASTKRGDGLARPYEQYF. The CDR3 DNA sequence: TGTGCCAGCACGAAGCGCGGGGACGGTCTAGCTCGTCCCTACGAGCAGTACTTC. V is TRBV27 and J is TRBJ2-7; tentative D call: TRBD2 (6 bases). CDR1 is MNHEY and CDR2 is SMNVEV in the germline V gene (reference sequence). Between the trimmed V and J ends, which lost 7 bases and 2 bases, there was a span of 27 bases. CDR3 size: 18 residues.

V and J are TRBV19 and TRBJ2-7; TRBD2 might be the D (5 bases). CDR3 length: 15 amino acids. The germline V gene encodes CDR1 LNHDA and CDR2 SQIVND (reference sequence). V shed 5 bases and J shed 2 bases, with 16 bases lying between them. DNA of the CDR3: TGTGCCAGTAGTCTGCGGGCTGGAAGGACCTACGAGCAGTACTTC. It translates to CASSLRAGRTYEQYF.

The chain links TRBV12-3 or TRBV12-4 to TRBJ1-2, with 7 bases lining up with TRBD1. After removal of 6 bases from V and 4 bases from J, the junction contained 2 bases not matched to a gene. This CDR3 has 12 amino acids. CDR3 residues: CASSGTAYGYTF. DNA for the CDR3: TGTGCCAGCAGCGGGACAGCCTATGGCTACACCTTC.

V is TRBV11-2 and J is TRBJ2-3, with TRBD1 as a possible D gene (5 bases). The V and J ends lost 1 base and 6 bases respectively, with 14 bases between them. There are 15 residues in the CDR3. The germline CDR1 and CDR2 sequences are SGHAT and FQNNGV. In nucleotides, the CDR3 is TGTGCCAGCAGCTTAGTAGGGGCCAGGGCTGATACGCAGTATTTT. It is translated as CASSLVGARADTQYF.

This clone was picked up one time. This rearrangement joins TRBV3-1 (or the pseudogene TRBV3-2) to TRBJ2-5; D not certain. CDR3 length equals 15 residues. Trimming stripped 0 bases from V and 3 bases from J, with 11 bases between. CDR1 LGHDT and CDR2 YNNKEL come from the germline V gene (reference sequence). For the CDR3, the DNA is TGTGCCAGCAGCCAAGAGCGAATTCTTAAAGAGACCCAGTACTTC. As protein: CASSQERILKETQYF.

V gene TRBV5-6 combines with J gene TRBJ2-3; no reliable D call. CDR1 and CDR2 (germline): SGHDT, YYEEEE. CDR3 length: 14 residues. The V end was cut by 4 bases, the J end by 4 bases, with 13 bases between. The CDR3 spells CASSLLGMADTQYF. As DNA, the CDR3 is TGTGCCAGCAGCCTTCTGGGCATGGCAGATACGCAGTATTTT.

This chain links TRBV7-2 with TRBJ2-7; D is perhaps TRBD2 (6 bases). Trimming left V 1 base short and J 4 bases short, with 17 bases between. Germline CDR1 SGHTA, CDR2 FQGNSA. CDR3 size: 16 residues. CDR3 residues: CASSLGAGTRRYEQYF. CDR3 bases: TGTGCCAGCAGCTTAGGGGCGGGGACTCGAAGGTACGAGCAGTACTTC.

This CDR3 reads CASSAQKGLDYNEQFF. CDR3 sequence (DNA): TGTGCCAGCAGCGCACAGAAGGGGCTGGATTACAATGAGCAGTTCTTC. This chain connects TRBV2 to TRBJ2-1, with a tentative D call TRBD1 (5 bases). V shed 6 bases and J shed 4 bases, with 19 bases lying between them. The germline V gene has CDR1 SNHLY and CDR2 FYNNEI. This CDR3 contains 16 residues.

The V and J genes are TRBV19 and TRBJ1-2; TRBD1 might be the D (5 bases). The V end lost 6 bases, the J end lost 2 bases, and 13 bases lay between the germline ends. Germline-derived CDR1 and CDR2 are LNHDA and SQIVND (reference sequence). The CDR3 consists of 14 residues. CDR3 sequence (DNA): TGTGCCAGTAGAACGACAGAGTTAAACTATGGCTACACCTTC. Its protein is CASRTTELNYGYTF.

This clone was detected only once. The chain couples TRBV6-5 to TRBJ1-1; D is uncertain. Germline-derived CDR1 and CDR2 are MNHEY and SVGAGI. The V gene lost 5 bases and the J gene lost 8 bases, with 18 bases spanning the gap. The CDR3 contains 14 residues. The CDR3, as DNA: TGTGCCAGCAGTCGCCGGGCCGATGGAGGCGAAGCTTTCTTT. It translates to CASSRRADGGEAFF.

In this sample, this clone turned up a few times. The chain combines TRBV18 with TRBJ1-5; D is undetermined. V lost 2 bases to trimming and J lost 0 bases, with 8 bases between them. The CDR3 is 15 residues long. CDR1 KGHSH and CDR2 LQKENI come from the germline V gene. The CDR3 reads CASSPNPGSNQPQHF. The CDR3 DNA follows: TGTGCCAGCTCACCAAATCCCGGTAGCAATCAGCCCCAGCATTTT.

V and J are TRBV18 and TRBJ2-5; tentatively, D is TRBD2 (5 bases). Germline CDR1 reads KGHSH; CDR2 reads LQKENI. V lost 6 bases and J lost 4, with 18 bases in between. This CDR3 region has 15 residues. DNA of the CDR3: TGTGCCAGCTCCCATACCTTTCCGGGGAGAGAGACCCAGTACTTC. It encodes CASSHTFPGRETQYF.

This sequence joins TRBV28 and TRBJ2-1; D may be TRBD2 (6 bases). Trimming pared 5 bases from V and 9 bases from J, leaving 20 bases between. Germline lookup yields CDR1 MDHEN and CDR2 SYDVKM. This CDR3 is 15 amino acids long. CDR3 sequence (DNA): TGTGCCAGCAGTGGCCGGGACTCGTCGAGCAGTGAGCAGTTCTTC. It yields the protein CASSGRDSSSSEQFF.

This chain connects TRBV25-1 to TRBJ2-1; 14 nucleotides agree with TRBD2. CDR3 length: 14 amino acids. CDR1 is MGHDK and CDR2 is SYGVNS in the germline V gene. V shed 8 bases, J shed 6 bases, and the junction held 3 bases outside the gene matches. The CDR3 sequence is CASVGLAGANEQFF. In nucleotides, the CDR3 is TGTGCCAGCGTGGGACTAGCGGGGGCCAATGAGCAGTTCTTC.

J is TRBJ1-2 and V is TRBV5-8, with 8 bases aligning to TRBD1. J gave up 4 bases and V 4 bases, and 6 bases lay outside the gene matches. The CDR3 contains 14 residues. Germline CDR1 is SGHTS and CDR2 is YDEGEE. This CDR3 reads CASSPGQAGYGYTF. In nucleotides, the CDR3 is TGTGCCAGCAGCCCGGGACAGGCTGGCTATGGCTACACCTTC. Complete variable domain (other parts from reference TRBV5-8 and TRBJ1-2): EAGVTQSPTHLIKTRGQQATLRCSPISGHTSVYWYQQALGLGLQFLLWYDEGEERNRGNFPPRFSGRQFPNYSSELNVNALELEDSALYLCASSPGQAGYGYTFGSGTRLTVV.

To note about this clone: The junction does not match germline at one end; this may be a read error. V gene TRBV2 combines with J gene TRBJ1-2, with TRBD1 matching 7 bases. The CDR3 extends over 13 amino acids. Per germline, CDR1 SNHLY and CDR2 FYNNEI. This CDR3 is CASRRDSNFGYTF. CDR3 coding DNA: TGTGCCAGCCGTAGGGACAGCAACTTTGGCTACACCTTC.

The gene calls are TRBV25-1 and TRBJ1-1; a possible D gene is TRBD1 (6 bases). The CDR3 sequence is 12 residues long. The V gene's germline CDR1 is MGHDK and CDR2 SYGVNS. The ends were cut back, 6 bases at V and 5 bases at J, with 10 bases in the middle. For the CDR3, the DNA is TGTGCCAGCAGGGACAGTTGGACTGAAGCTTTCTTT. Amino acids: CASRDSWTEAFF.

The CDR3 reads CASSEALQGQRNYEQYF. DNA for the CDR3: TGTGCCAGCAGTGAAGCGCTTCAGGGGCAGAGAAACTACGAGCAGTACTTC. V usage is TRBV2 and J usage is TRBJ2-7, with TRBD1 as a possible D gene (6 bases). CDR3 length equals 17 residues. The V end lost 0 bases, the J end lost 3 bases, and 18 bases lay between the germline ends. CDR1 is SNHLY, CDR2 FYNNEI, per germline.

The V gene is TRBV27, the J gene TRBJ2-1, with a weak D call TRBD2 (5 bases). Trimming pared 2 bases from V and 0 bases from J, leaving 8 bases between. The CDR3 spans 15 residues. Germline CDR1 MNHEY, CDR2 SMNVEV (reference sequence). The CDR3 nucleotides read TGTGCCAGCAGTTTAAAAGGGAGCTCCTACAATGAGCAGTTCTTC. Translating it yields CASSLKGSSYNEQFF.

CDR3 in amino acids: CASSQGWLNEQFF. The DNA of the CDR3 is TGTGCCAGCAGCCAAGGATGGCTCAATGAGCAGTTCTTC. This chain uses TRBV3-1 (or the pseudogene TRBV3-2) with TRBJ2-1; unclear D gene. The germline V and J ends were trimmed by 1 base and 6 bases, with 7 bases remaining between them. This CDR3 is built from 13 residues. Germline CDR1 is LGHDT and CDR2 is YNNKEL (reference sequence).

The chain links TRBV25-1 to TRBJ1-6; TRBD1 matches at 9 bases. With V trimmed by 5 bases and J by 9 bases, 11 bases remained unmatched. The germline V gene has CDR1 MGHDK and CDR2 SYGVNS. The CDR3 contains 16 residues. This CDR3 is CASSPHRTGVSSPLHF. The DNA for the CDR3 is TGTGCCAGCAGTCCACATCGGACAGGGGTGAGTTCACCCCTCCACTTT.

The CDR3 loop reads CASSAYPKISNQPQHF. CDR3 coding DNA: TGTGCCAGCAGTGCCTACCCCAAAATTAGCAATCAGCCCCAGCATTTT. V usage is TRBV6-1 and J usage is TRBJ1-5; unclear D gene. CDR1 and CDR2 from the germline V gene are MNHNS and SASEGT. The germline V and J ends were trimmed by 4 bases and 0 bases, with 13 bases remaining between them. The CDR3 totals 16 residues.